This T cell receptor (beta chain) originates from a study of regulatory T cells in long-lasting Graves disease. This clonotype was recorded many times. The trim removed 5 bases at V and 5 bases at J, leaving 5 bases unmatched. The CDR3 totals 14 residues. Germline V CDR1 and CDR2: SGHKS, YYEKEE (reference sequence). The TCR beta library used iRepertoire HTBI primers with Arm-PCR amplification of CDR3. TCRdb re-derived calls from the multiplex PCR reads in MiXCR, one entry per CDR3 protein. Of about 540,000 distinct CDR3 sequences listed, roughly 13% are singletons. Time point here: newly diagnosed GD, antithyroid drugs for less than 3 months. RNA from PBMCs was the source of the TCR library. In each case, Graves' disease was diagnosed per American Thyroid Association guidelines. A roughly 8.6-milliliter sample of peripheral blood was drawn into EDTA tubes. The sample was also linked to a second study, of T cells in Graves' hyperthyroidism and ophthalmopathy. From that paper: Lactation, pregnancy, other autoimmune disease or uncontrolled infection led to exclusion of patients.

Sequenced here: peripheral blood mononuclear cells (PBMCs), sampled at new diagnosis, from a patient treated with antithyroid drugs. The source is a man between 25 and 39 years old with Graves disease. The rearrangement joins TRBV5-5 to TRBJ2-2; TRBD1 agrees at 8 bases. The CDR3 here is CASRPGQGTGELFF. The DNA of the CDR3 is TGTGCCAGCAGACCCGGACAGGGTACCGGGGAGCTGTTTTTT.